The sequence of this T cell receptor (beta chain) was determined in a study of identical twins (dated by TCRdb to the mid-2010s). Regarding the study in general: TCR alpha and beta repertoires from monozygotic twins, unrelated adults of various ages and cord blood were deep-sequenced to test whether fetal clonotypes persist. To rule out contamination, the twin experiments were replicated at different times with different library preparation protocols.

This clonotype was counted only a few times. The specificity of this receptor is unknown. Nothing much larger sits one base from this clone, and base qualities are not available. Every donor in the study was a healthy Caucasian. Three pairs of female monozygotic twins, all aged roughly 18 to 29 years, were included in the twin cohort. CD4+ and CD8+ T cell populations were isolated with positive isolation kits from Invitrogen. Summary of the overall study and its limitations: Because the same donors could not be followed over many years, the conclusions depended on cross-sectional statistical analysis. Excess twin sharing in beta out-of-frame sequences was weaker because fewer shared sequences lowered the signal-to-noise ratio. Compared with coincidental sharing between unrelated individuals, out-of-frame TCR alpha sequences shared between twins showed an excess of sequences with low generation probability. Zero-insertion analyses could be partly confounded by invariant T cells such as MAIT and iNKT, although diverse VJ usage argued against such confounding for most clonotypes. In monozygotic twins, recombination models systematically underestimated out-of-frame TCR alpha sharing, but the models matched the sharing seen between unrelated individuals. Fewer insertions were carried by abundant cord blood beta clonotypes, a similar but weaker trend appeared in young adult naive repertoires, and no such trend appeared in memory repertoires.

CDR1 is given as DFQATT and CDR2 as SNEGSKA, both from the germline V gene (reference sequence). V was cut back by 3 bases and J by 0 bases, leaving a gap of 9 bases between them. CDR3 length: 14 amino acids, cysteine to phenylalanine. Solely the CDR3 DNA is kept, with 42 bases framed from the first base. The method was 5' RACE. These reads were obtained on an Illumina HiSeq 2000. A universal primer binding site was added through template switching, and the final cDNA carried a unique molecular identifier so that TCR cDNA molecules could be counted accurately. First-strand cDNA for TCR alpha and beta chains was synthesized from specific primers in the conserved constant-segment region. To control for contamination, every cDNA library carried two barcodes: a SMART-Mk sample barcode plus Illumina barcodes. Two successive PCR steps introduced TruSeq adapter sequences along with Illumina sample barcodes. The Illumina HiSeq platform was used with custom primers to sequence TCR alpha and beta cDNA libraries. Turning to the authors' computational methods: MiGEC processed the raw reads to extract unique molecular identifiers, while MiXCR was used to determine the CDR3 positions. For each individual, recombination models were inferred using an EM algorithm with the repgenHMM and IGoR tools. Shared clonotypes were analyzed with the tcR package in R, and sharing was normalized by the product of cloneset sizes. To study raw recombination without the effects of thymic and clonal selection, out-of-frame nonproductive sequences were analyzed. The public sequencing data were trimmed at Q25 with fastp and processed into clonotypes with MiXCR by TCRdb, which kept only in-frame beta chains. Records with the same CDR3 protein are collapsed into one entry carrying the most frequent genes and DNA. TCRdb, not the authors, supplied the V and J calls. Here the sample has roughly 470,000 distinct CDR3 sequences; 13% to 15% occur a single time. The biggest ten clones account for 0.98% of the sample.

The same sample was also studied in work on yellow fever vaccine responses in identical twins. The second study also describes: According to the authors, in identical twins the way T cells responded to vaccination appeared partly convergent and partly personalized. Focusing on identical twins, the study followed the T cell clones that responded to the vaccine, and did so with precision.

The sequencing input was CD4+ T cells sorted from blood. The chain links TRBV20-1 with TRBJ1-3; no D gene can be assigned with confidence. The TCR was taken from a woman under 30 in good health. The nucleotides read TGCAGTGCTAGTCGTCCTGACTCTGGAAACACCATATATTTT. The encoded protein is CSASRPDSGNTIYF.